This T cell receptor beta chain originates from a study of shared T cell receptors in the human thymus. The germline V gene encodes CDR1 MNHEY and CDR2 SMNVEV (reference sequence). The CDR3 is 19 amino acids. Method: immunoSEQ multiplex PCR; TCRdb's copy keeps in-frame clones and lacks some. The sample holds about 610,000 clones, 85% to 90% seen once. Of note for this clone: Germline and junction disagree at one end, which may indicate a read error.

This sample was also put to use in a study of human thymus T cells. As that report states: Samples came from healthy Finnish infants during open corrective cardiac surgery. In corrective heart surgery, resections were taken, and these provided the thymus tissue. Thymic and blood repertoires seemed to favor certain V and J genes. Overlap was high between thymic repertoires from unrelated individuals, as reported in related research.

The chain has TRBV27 and TRBJ2-2; 11 nucleotides agree with TRBD2. The sequenced sample consisted of thymocytes. This receptor was identified in a boy less than two years old with a congenital heart defect. CDR3 sequence reads: CASNSGASGRLENPGELFF. As DNA, the CDR3 is TGTGCCAGCAATTCTGGGGCTAGCGGGAGGCTGGAGAACCCCGGGGAGCTGTTTTTT.